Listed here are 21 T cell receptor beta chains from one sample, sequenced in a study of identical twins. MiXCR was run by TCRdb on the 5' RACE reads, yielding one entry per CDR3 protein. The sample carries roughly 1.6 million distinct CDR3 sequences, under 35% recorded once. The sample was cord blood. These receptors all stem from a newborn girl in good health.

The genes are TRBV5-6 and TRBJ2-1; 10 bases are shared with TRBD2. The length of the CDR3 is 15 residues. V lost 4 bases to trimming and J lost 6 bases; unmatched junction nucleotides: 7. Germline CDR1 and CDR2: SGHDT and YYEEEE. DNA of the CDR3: TGTGCCAGCAGCCTTAGCGGGGGGCCTTCCAATGAGCAGTTCTTC. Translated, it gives CASSLSGGPSNEQFF.

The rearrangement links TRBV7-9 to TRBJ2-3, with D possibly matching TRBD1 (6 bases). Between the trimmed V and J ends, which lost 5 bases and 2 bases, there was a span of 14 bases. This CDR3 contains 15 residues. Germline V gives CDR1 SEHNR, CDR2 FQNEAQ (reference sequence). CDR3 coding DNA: TGTGCCAGCAGCCTACTGACAGGCCACACAGATACGCAGTATTTT. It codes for CASSLLTGHTDTQYF.

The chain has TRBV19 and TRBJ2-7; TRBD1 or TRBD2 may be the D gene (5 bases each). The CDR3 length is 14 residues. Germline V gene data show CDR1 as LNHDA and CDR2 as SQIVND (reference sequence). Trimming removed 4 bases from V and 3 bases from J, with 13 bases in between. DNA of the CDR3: TGTGCCAGTAGTACAAGGGACGATGGCTACGAGCAGTACTTC. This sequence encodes CASSTRDDGYEQYF.

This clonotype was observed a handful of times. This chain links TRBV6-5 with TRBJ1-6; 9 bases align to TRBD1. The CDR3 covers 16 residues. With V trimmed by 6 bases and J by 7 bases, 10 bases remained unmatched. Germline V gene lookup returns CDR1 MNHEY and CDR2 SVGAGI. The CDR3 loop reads CASSPDRGSLNSPLHF. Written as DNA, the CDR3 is TGTGCCAGCAGCCCGGACAGGGGCTCTTTAAATTCACCCCTCCACTTT.

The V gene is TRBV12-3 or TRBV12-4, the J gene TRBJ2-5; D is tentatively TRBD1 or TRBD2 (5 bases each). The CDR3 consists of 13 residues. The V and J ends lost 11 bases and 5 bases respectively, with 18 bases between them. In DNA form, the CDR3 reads TGTGCCGTCTGCCCGGGGCGCGGGGAGACCCAGTACTTC. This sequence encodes CAVCPGRGETQYF.

The chain's CDR3 is CASSPASVHTQYF. The CDR3 DNA reads TGTGCCAGCAGTCCGGCTAGCGTACATACGCAGTATTTT. The chain is built from TRBV28 and TRBJ2-3, with D possibly being TRBD2 (6 bases). Per the germline V gene, CDR1 is MDHEN and CDR2 is SYDVKM. The CDR3 loop spans 13 amino acids. V gave up 5 bases and J gave up 7 bases, with 13 bases separating them.

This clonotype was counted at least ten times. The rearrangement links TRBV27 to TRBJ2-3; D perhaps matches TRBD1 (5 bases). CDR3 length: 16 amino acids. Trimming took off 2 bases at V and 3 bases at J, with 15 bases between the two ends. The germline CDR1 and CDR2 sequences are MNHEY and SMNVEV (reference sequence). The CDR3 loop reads CASSLDGQGSTDTQYF. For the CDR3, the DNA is TGTGCCAGCAGTTTAGATGGGCAGGGAAGTACAGATACGCAGTATTTT.

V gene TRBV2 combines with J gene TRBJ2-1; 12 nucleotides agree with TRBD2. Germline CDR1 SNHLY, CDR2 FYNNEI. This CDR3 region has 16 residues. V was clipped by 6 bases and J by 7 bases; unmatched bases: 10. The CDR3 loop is CASRGGLAGGGNEQFF. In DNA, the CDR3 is TGTGCCAGCAGGGGCGGGCTAGCGGGAGGGGGTAATGAGCAGTTCTTC.

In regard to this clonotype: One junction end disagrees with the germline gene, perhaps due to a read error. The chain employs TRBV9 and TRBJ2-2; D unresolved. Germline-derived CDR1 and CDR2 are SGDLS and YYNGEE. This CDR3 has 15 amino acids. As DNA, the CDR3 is TGTGCCAGCAGCGTAGTAGCCAGGAACGCCGGGGAGCTGTTTTTT. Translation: CASSVVARNAGELFF. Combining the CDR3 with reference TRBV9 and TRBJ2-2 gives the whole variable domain DSGVTQTPKHLITATGQRVTLRCSPRSGDLSVYWYQQSLDQGLQFLIQYYNGEERAKGNILERFSAQQFPDLHSELNLSSLELGDSALYFCASSVVARNAGELFFGEGSRLTVL.

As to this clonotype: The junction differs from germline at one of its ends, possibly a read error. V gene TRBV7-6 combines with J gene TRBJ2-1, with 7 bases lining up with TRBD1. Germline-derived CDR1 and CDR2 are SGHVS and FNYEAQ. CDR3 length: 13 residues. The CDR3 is CASSPDRVSEQFF. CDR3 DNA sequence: TGTGCTAGCAGCCCTGACAGGGTCAGTGAGCAGTTCTTC.

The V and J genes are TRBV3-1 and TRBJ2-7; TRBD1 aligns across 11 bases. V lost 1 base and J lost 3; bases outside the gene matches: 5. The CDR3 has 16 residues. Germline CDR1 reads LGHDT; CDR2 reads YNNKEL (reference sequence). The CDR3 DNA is TGTGCCAGCAGCCAAGGATACGGGACAGGGGGCTACGAGCAGTACTTC. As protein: CASSQGYGTGGYEQYF.

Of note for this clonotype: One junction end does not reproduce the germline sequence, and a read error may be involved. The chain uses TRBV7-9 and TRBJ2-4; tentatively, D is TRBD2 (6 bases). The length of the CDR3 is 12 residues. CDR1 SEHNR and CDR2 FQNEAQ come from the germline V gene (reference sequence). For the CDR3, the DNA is TGTGCCAGCATCTTAGCGGAGTACATTCAGTACTTC. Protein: CASILAEYIQYF.

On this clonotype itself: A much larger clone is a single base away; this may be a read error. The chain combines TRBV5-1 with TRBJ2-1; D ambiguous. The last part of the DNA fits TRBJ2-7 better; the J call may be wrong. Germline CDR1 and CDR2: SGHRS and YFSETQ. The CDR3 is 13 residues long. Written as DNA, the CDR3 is TGCGCCAGCAGCTTCCAACTTTACAATGAGCAGTACTTC. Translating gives CASSFQLYNEQYF.

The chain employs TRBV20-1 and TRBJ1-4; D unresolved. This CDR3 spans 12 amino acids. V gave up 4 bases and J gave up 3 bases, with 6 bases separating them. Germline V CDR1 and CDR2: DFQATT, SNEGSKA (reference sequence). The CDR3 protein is CSAMGANEKLFF. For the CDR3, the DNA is TGCAGTGCTATGGGCGCTAATGAAAAACTGTTTTTT.

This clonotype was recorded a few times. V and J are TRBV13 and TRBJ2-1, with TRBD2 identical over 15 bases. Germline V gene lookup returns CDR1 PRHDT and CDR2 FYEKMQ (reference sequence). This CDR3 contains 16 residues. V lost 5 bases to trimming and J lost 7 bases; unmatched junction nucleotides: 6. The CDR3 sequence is CASSPGTSGRINEQFF. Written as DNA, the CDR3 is TGTGCCAGCAGCCCCGGGACTAGCGGGAGGATTAATGAGCAGTTCTTC.

The CDR3 coding sequence is TGCAGTGCTAGAGCCAGGGGAGGTAATTCACCCCTCCACTTT. Protein product: CSARARGGNSPLHF. V and J are TRBV20-1 and TRBJ1-6; a weak D match, TRBD1 (6 bases). Germline CDR1 reads DFQATT; CDR2 reads SNEGSKA (reference sequence). The CDR3 has 14 residues. Trimming took 1 base from V and 6 from J, leaving 10 bases between them.

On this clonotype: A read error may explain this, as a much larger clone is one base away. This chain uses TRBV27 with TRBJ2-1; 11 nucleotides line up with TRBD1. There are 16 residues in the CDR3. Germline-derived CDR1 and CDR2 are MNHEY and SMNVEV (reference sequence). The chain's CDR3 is CVSSLVGTGGYNEQFF. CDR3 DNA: TGTGTCAGCAGTTTAGTAGGGACAGGGGGCTACAATGAGCAGTTCTTC.

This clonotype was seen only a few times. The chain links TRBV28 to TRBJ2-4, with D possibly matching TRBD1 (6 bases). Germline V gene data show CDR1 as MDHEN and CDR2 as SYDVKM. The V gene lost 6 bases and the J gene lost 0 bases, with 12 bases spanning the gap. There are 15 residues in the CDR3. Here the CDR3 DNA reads TGTGCCAGCAGACCGGACAGCCTAGCCAAAAACATTCAGTACTTC. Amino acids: CASRPDSLAKNIQYF.

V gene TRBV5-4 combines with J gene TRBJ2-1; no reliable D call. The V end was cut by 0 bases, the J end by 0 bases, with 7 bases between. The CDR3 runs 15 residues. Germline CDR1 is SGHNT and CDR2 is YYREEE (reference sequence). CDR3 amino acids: CASSLEKSSYNEQFF. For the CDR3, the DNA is TGTGCCAGCAGCTTGGAGAAGAGCTCCTACAATGAGCAGTTCTTC.

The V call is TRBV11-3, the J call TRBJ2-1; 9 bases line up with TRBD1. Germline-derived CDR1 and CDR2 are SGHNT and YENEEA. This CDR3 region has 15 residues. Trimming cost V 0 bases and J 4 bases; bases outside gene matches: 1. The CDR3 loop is CASSLDGTGYNEQFF. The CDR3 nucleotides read TGTGCCAGCAGCTTAGACGGGACAGGGTACAATGAGCAGTTCTTC. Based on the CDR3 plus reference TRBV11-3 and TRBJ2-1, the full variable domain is EAGVVQSPRYKIIEKKQPVAFWCNPISGHNTLYWYLQNLGQGPELLIRYENEEAVDDSQLPKDRFSAERLKGVDSTLKIQPAELGDSAVYLCASSLDGTGYNEQFFGPGTRLTVL.

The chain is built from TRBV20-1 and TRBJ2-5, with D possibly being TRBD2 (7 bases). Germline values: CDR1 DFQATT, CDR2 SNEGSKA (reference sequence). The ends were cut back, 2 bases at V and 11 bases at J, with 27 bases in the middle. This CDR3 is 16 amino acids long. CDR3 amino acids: CSARFPGGLTHNEQYF. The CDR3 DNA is TGCAGTGCTAGATTTCCGGGGGGCCTAACACACAATGAGCAGTACTTC.